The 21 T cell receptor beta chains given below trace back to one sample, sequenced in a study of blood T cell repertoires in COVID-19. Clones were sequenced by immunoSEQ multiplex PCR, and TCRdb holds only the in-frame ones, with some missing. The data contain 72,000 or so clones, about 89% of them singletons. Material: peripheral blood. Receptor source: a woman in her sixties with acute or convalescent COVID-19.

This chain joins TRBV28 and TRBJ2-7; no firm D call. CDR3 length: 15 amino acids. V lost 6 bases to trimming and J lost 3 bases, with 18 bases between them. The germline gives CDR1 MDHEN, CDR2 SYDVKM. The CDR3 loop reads CASSSYLRQSYEQYF. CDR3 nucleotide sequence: TGTGCCAGCAGCTCCTACTTGAGGCAGAGCTACGAGCAGTACTTC. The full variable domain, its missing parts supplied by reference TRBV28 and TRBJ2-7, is DVKVTQSSRYLVKRTGEKVFLECVQDMDHENMFWYRQDPGLGLRLIYFSYDVKMKEKGDIPEGYSVSREKKERFSLILESASTNQTSMYLCASSSYLRQSYEQYFGPGTRLTVT.

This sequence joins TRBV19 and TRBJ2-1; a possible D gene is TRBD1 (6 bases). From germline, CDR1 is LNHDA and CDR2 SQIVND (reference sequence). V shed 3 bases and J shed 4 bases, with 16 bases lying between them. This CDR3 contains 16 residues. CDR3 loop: CASSMPSQGGYNEQFF. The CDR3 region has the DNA TGTGCCAGTAGTATGCCCTCTCAAGGGGGATACAATGAGCAGTTCTTC.

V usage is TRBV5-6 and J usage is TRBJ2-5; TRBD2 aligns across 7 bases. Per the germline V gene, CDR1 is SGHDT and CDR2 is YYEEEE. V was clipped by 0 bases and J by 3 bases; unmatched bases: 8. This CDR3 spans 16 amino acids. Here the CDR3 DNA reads TGTGCCAGCAGCTTGGAGGTGCGGCTAGCGGAAGAGACCCAGTACTTC. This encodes CASSLEVRLAEETQYF.

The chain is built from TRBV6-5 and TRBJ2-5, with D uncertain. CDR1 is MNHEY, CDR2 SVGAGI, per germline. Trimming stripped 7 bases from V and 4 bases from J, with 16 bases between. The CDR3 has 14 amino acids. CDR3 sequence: CASTSPLGPETQYF. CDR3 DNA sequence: TGTGCCAGCACCAGTCCTCTGGGCCCAGAGACCCAGTACTTC.

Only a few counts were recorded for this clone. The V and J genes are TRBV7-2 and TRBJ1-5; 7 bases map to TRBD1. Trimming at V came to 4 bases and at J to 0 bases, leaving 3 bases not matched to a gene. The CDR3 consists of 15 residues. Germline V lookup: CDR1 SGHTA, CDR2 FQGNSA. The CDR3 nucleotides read TGTGCCAGCAGCTCAGGGACAGTTAGCAATCAGCCCCAGCATTTT. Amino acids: CASSSGTVSNQPQHF. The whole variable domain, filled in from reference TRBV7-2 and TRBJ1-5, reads GAGVSQSPSNKVTEKGKDVELRCDPISGHTALYWYRQSLGQGLEFLIYFQGNSAPDKSGLPSDRFSAERTGGSVSTLTIQRTQQEDSAVYLCASSSGTVSNQPQHFGDGTRLSIL.

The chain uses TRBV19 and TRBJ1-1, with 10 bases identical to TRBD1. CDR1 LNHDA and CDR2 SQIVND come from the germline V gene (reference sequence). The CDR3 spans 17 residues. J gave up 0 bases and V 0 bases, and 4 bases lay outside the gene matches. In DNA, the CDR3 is TGTGCCAGTAGTATAGATGGGACAGGGGCTATGAACACTGAAGCTTTCTTT. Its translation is CASSIDGTGAMNTEAFF.

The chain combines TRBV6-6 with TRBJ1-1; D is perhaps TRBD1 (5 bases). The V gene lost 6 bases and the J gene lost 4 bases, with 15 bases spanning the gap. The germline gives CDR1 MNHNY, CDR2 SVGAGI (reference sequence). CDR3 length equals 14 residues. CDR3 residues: CASRTSGGITEAFF. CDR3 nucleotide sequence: TGTGCCAGCAGGACATCCGGGGGAATCACTGAAGCTTTCTTT.

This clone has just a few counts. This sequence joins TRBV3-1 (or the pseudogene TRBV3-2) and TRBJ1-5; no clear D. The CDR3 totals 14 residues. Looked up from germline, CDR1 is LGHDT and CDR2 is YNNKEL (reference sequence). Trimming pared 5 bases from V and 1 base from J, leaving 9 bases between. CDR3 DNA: TGTGCCAGCAGCAAGACTGAGAGCAATCAGCCCCAGCATTTT. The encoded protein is CASSKTESNQPQHF.

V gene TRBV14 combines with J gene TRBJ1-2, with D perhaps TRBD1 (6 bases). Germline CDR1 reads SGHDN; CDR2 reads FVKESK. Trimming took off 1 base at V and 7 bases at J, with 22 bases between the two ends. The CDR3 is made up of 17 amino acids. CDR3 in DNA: TGTGCCAGCAGCCAAGCGCACATGGGGCAGGGGCGCGGTGGCTACACCTTC. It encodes CASSQAHMGQGRGGYTF.

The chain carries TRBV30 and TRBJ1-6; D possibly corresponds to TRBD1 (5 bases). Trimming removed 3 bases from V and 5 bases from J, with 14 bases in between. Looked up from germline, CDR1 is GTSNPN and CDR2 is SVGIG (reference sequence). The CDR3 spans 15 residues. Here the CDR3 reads CAWSGEGRNNSPLHF. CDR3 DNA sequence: TGTGCCTGGAGCGGGGAGGGACGAAATAATTCACCCCTCCACTTT.

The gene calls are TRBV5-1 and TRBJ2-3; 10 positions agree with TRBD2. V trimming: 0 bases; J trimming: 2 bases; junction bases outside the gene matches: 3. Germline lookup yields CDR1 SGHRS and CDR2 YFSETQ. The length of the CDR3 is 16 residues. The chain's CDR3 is CASSLVLAGDTDTQYF. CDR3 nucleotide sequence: TGCGCCAGCAGCTTGGTGCTAGCGGGGGACACAGATACGCAGTATTTT.

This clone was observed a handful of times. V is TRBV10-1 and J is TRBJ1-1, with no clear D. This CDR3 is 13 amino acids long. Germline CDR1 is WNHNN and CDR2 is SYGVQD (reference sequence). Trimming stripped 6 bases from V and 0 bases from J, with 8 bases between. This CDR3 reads CASRLSLNTEAFF. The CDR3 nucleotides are TGCGCCAGCAGATTATCCCTGAACACTGAAGCTTTCTTT.

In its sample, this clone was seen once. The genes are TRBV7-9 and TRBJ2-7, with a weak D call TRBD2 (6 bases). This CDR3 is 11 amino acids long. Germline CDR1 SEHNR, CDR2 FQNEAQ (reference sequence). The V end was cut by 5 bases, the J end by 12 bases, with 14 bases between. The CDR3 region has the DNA TGTGCCAGCAGCCCGGGGGTCAGTTCGTACTTC. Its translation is CASSPGVSSYF.

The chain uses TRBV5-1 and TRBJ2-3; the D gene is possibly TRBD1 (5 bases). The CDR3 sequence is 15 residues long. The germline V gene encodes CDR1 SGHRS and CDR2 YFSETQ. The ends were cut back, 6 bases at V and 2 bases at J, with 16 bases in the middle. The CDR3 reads CASTNRMTPTDTQYF. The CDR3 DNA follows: TGCGCCAGCACCAACAGGATGACGCCCACAGATACGCAGTATTTT.

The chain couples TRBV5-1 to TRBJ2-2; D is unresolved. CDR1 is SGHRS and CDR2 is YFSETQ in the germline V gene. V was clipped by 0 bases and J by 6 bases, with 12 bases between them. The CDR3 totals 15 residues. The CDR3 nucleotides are TGCGCCAGCAGCTTGGAGGATCTAGTACCCGGGGAGCTGTTTTTT. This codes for CASSLEDLVPGELFF.

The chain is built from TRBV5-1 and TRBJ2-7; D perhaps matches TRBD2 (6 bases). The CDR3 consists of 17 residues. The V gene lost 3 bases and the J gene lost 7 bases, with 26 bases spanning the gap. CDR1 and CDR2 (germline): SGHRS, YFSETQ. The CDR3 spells CASSSSFRDSTGGEQYF. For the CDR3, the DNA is TGCGCCAGCAGCTCCTCTTTCCGGGACTCTACTGGCGGGGAGCAGTACTTC.

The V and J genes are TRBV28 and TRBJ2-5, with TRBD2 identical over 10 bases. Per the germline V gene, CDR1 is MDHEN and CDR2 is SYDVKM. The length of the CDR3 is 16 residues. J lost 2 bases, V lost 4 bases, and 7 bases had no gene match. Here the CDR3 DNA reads TGTGCCAGCAGTTCCCTCGCTAGCGGGGGTCAAGAGACCCAGTACTTC. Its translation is CASSSLASGGQETQYF.

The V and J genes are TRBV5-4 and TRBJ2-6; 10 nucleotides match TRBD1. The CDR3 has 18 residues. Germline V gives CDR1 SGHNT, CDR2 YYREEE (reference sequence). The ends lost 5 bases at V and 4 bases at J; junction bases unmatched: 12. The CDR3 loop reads CASRLDRGLTGGANVLTF. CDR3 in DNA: TGTGCCAGCAGACTCGACAGGGGGCTCACCGGCGGGGCCAACGTCCTGACTTTC.

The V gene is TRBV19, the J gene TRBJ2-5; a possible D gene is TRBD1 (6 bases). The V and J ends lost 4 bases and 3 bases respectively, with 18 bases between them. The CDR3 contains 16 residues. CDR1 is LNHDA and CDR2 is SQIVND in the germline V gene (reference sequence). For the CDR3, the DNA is TGTGCCAGTAGTAACCCTCGCCAGGGGATGGAAGAGACCCAGTACTTC. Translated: CASSNPRQGMEETQYF.

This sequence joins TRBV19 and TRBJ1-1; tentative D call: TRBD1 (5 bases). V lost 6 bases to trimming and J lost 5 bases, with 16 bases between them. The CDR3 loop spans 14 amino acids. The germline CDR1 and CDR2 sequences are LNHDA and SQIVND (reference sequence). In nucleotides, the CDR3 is TGTGCCAGTAGGCGTGGGACTCGAGAGACTGAAGCTTTCTTT. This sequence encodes CASRRGTRETEAFF.

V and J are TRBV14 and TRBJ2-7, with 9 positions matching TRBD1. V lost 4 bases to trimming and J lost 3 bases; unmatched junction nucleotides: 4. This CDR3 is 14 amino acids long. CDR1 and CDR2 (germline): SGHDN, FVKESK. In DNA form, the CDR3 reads TGTGCCAGCAGCCCGACAGGGGGTGTCTACGAGCAGTACTTC. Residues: CASSPTGGVYEQYF.